This TCR beta chain comes out of a study of blood T cells in healthy people across ages. Overall study context: Through template switching, about one barcoded beta molecule was captured per two T cells, as measured in model experiments.

About this clonotype itself: Its antigen is currently unknown.

Trimming pared 1 base from V and 9 bases from J, leaving 10 bases between. The CDR3 is 13 residues long. Germline assignment: CDR1 DFQATT and CDR2 SNEGSKA (reference sequence). Study findings and constraints: Roughly linear declines in TCR beta diversity per million T cells occurred with age. Not knowing donor CMV status may have confounded expanded clonotype changes. A strong correlation was seen between TCR beta diversity and naive T cell percentage.

For the second PCR, which ran for about 6 to 11 cycles, a sample-barcoded 5' primer and a J-beta primer mix were used. Each CDR3 protein gets one entry after TCRdb re-called the 5' RACE reads with MiXCR. The table has about 1.4 million distinct CDR3 sequences, approximately 59% seen once. The clonotype was recovered from a man younger than 35 in good health. Sample: blood. This rearrangement joins TRBV20-1 to TRBJ1-6, with unresolved D. The CDR3 here is CSARVSGISPLHF. CDR3 coding DNA: TGCAGTGCTAGAGTGAGTGGAATTTCACCCCTCCACTTT.